These 12 T cell receptor beta chains came from one sample sequenced in a study of cytomegalovirus exposure and HLA in healthy donors. Sequencing was performed with immunoSEQ multiplex PCR; in TCRdb, only in-frame clones are kept and a portion is missing. The sample includes 250,000 to 350,000 clones, roughly 89% of them seen just once. The source material was PBMCs. Source of these receptors: a woman aged 18 to 35 in good health and CMV-seronegative.

This chain links TRBV2 with TRBJ2-5, with D possibly being TRBD2 (5 bases). The CDR3 length is 14 residues. CDR1 and CDR2 (germline): SNHLY, FYNNEI. Trimming took off 3 bases at V and 3 bases at J, with 11 bases between the two ends. This CDR3 is CASSDKRAEETQYF. In DNA, the CDR3 is TGTGCCAGCAGTGACAAGAGGGCAGAAGAGACCCAGTACTTC.

V usage is TRBV11-1 and J usage is TRBJ1-5, with a weak D call TRBD1 (5 bases). The CDR3 length is 14 residues. The V gene lost 3 bases and the J gene lost 3 bases, with 9 bases spanning the gap. CDR1 SGHAT and CDR2 FQDESV come from the germline V gene (reference sequence). The CDR3 reads CASSFQGSNQPQHF. CDR3 bases: TGTGCCAGCAGCTTTCAGGGATCCAATCAGCCCCAGCATTTT. The whole variable domain, filled in from reference TRBV11-1 and TRBJ1-5, reads EAEVAQSPRYKITEKSQAVAFWCDPISGHATLYWYRQILGQGPELLVQFQDESVVDDSQLPKDRFSAERLKGVDSTLKIQPAELGDSAMYLCASSFQGSNQPQHFGDGTRLSIL.

This clone appeared a few times. This chain's CDR3 is CASSVENEQFF. The CDR3 coding sequence is TGTGCCAGCAGTGTGGAGAATGAGCAGTTCTTC. This chain joins TRBV2 and TRBJ2-1; no clear D gene. The CDR3 spans 11 residues. With 4 bases removed from V and 7 bases from J, the gap between germline ends came to 5 bases. In germline, CDR1 is SNHLY, CDR2 FYNNEI.

The chain joins TRBV28 to TRBJ2-5; 9 nucleotides agree with TRBD2. Germline values: CDR1 MDHEN, CDR2 SYDVKM. The ends lost 1 base at V and 5 bases at J; junction bases unmatched: 8. The CDR3 is 16 amino acids. CDR3 amino acids: CASSLYSGSSQETQYF. As DNA, the CDR3 is TGTGCCAGCAGTTTATATAGCGGGAGTTCACAGGAGACCCAGTACTTC. The full variable domain, completed using reference TRBV28 and TRBJ2-5, is DVKVTQSSRYLVKRTGEKVFLECVQDMDHENMFWYRQDPGLGLRLIYFSYDVKMKEKGDIPEGYSVSREKKERFSLILESASTNQTSMYLCASSLYSGSSQETQYFGPGTRLLVL.

The chain uses TRBV29-1 and TRBJ2-5, with 10 bases matching TRBD1. The CDR3 extends over 13 amino acids. Trimming took 4 bases from V and 5 from J; bases not matched to a gene: 4. Germline loops: CDR1 SQVTM, CDR2 ANQGSEA. This CDR3 is CSVVGQGPETQYF. The CDR3 bases are TGCAGCGTTGTGGGACAGGGGCCGGAGACCCAGTACTTC.

The V gene is TRBV27, the J gene TRBJ2-5, with a weak D call TRBD2 (5 bases). Deletions cut 6 bases from V and 1 base from J, with 15 bases between. The CDR3 consists of 15 residues. From germline, CDR1 is MNHEY and CDR2 SMNVEV (reference sequence). The CDR3 DNA is TGTGCCAGCAGGTCTAACGAGGGAGTCCAAGAGACCCAGTACTTC. As protein: CASRSNEGVQETQYF.

The rearrangement joins TRBV5-4 to TRBJ2-7; tentatively, D is TRBD2 (5 bases). The CDR3 has 14 amino acids. The germline CDR1 and CDR2 sequences are SGHNT and YYREEE (reference sequence). Trimming pared 0 bases from V and 1 base from J, leaving 8 bases between. The CDR3 reads CASSLAPGSYEQYF. CDR3 DNA sequence: TGTGCCAGCAGCTTGGCCCCGGGATCCTACGAGCAGTACTTC.

V gene TRBV2 combines with J gene TRBJ2-2, with 9 bases aligning to TRBD2. Germline V gives CDR1 SNHLY, CDR2 FYNNEI. Unmatched junction bases numbered 5, after V lost 6 bases and J lost 3 bases. The CDR3 consists of 15 residues. The DNA of the CDR3 is TGTGCCAGCAGGCGGGAGGGCAGGGACACCGGGGAGCTGTTTTTT. Translating it yields CASRREGRDTGELFF.

CDR3 nucleotides: TGCGCCAGCAGAGGTACAGGGGACGAGCAGTACTTC. Translating gives CASRGTGDEQYF. V and J are TRBV5-1 and TRBJ2-7, with 7 bases matching TRBD1. With V trimmed by 5 bases and J by 5 bases, 4 bases remained unmatched. The CDR3 loop spans 12 amino acids. In germline, CDR1 is SGHRS, CDR2 YFSETQ.

This rearrangement joins TRBV19 to TRBJ1-1; 7 bases map to TRBD1. V shed 5 bases and J 1 base; nucleotides not matched to a gene: 4. The length of the CDR3 is 14 residues. CDR1 LNHDA and CDR2 SQIVND come from the germline V gene (reference sequence). CDR3 nucleotide sequence: TGTGCCAGTAGTCAGGCAGGGGGGAACACTGAAGCTTTCTTT. Protein product: CASSQAGGNTEAFF.

This clone occurred a few times. The rearrangement joins TRBV18 to TRBJ1-1; a possible D gene is TRBD1 (6 bases). Germline V gene data show CDR1 as KGHSH and CDR2 as LQKENI. The CDR3 length is 16 residues. Trimming shortened V by 0 bases and J by 2 bases, and 13 bases separated the two germline ends. In DNA form, the CDR3 reads TGTGCCAGCTCACCACCGAAGGGAGGGGGAAACACTGAAGCTTTCTTT. Translating it yields CASSPPKGGGNTEAFF.

The V call is TRBV5-1, the J call TRBJ1-5; maybe TRBD1 (5 bases). V dropped 4 bases and J dropped 1 base, with 9 bases sitting between them. CDR1 SGHRS and CDR2 YFSETQ come from the germline V gene. The CDR3 is 14 amino acids. CDR3 nucleotide sequence: TGCGCCAGCAGCCCCCAGGGAAGCAATCAGCCCCAGCATTTT. The encoded protein is CASSPQGSNQPQHF.